A single sample is the source of the 22 T cell receptor beta chains below, sequenced in a study of T cells after yellow fever vaccination. One entry per CDR3 protein, called by TCRdb with MiXCR from the 5' RACE reads. The table includes hundreds of thousands of distinct CDR3 sequences, about 12% detected once. The sequenced sample was PBMCs, obtained on the day of the yellow fever booster vaccination. The receptors come from a man aged 25-45 years who received the YFV17D yellow fever vaccine.

There are a few counts of this clonotype. The V call is TRBV7-3, the J call TRBJ2-1; 9 bases map to TRBD2. Germline CDR1 SGHTA, CDR2 FQGTGA. The CDR3 is 15 residues long. The V segment lost 1 base and the J segment 6 bases; nucleotides outside the gene matches: 4. In nucleotides, the CDR3 is TGTGCCAGCAGCTTAAGCGGGAGGGCCTCCAATGAGCAGTTCTTC. Translating gives CASSLSGRASNEQFF. Complete variable domain (other parts from reference TRBV7-3 and TRBJ2-1): GAGVSQTPSNKVTEKGKYVELRCDPISGHTALYWYRQSLGQGPEFLIYFQGTGAADDSGLPNDRFFAVRPEGSVSTLKIQRTERGDSAVYLCASSLSGRASNEQFFGPGTRLTVL.

This chain connects TRBV29-1 to TRBJ2-1; D unclear. Germline V gene lookup returns CDR1 SQVTM and CDR2 ANQGSEA. The CDR3 is 10 residues long. V shed 6 bases and J shed 9 bases, with 9 bases lying between them. This CDR3 is CSVVWPEQFF. CDR3 DNA sequence: TGCAGCGTGGTCTGGCCTGAGCAGTTCTTC.

This clonotype was detected only a few times. The chain carries TRBV6-5 and TRBJ2-1; tentatively, D is TRBD1 or TRBD2 (6 bases each). This CDR3 is 12 amino acids long. CDR1 is MNHEY and CDR2 is SVGAGI in the germline V gene. V was clipped by 7 bases and J by 7 bases, with 11 bases between them. The CDR3 reads CASKRGGNEQFF. CDR3 DNA: TGTGCCAGCAAGCGAGGGGGGAATGAGCAGTTCTTC.

This clonotype appeared a few times. The V gene is TRBV11-2, the J gene TRBJ2-3, with 7 bases aligning to TRBD2. The germline V gene encodes CDR1 SGHAT and CDR2 FQNNGV. Losses at the gene ends were 1 base for V and 3 bases for J; bases not matched to a gene: 4. This CDR3 spans 15 amino acids. DNA of the CDR3: TGTGCCAGCAGCTTAGGTGCGGGAGTGACAGATACGCAGTATTTT. Amino acid sequence: CASSLGAGVTDTQYF.

This clonotype was observed at least ten times. The J gene is TRBJ2-7, the V gene TRBV6-2 or TRBV6-3; 7 bases align to TRBD2. V shed 6 bases and J 0 bases; nucleotides not matched to a gene: 8. There are 15 residues in the CDR3. CDR1 and CDR2 (germline): MNHEY, SVGEGT. CDR3 residues: CASSPTSDSSYEQYF. In DNA form, the CDR3 reads TGTGCCAGCAGCCCCACTAGCGACAGCTCCTACGAGCAGTACTTC.

In nucleotides, the CDR3 is TGTGCCAGCAGACCCAACAACCGACAGGTAGAGACCCAGTACTTC. Its translation: CASRPNNRQVETQYF. The rearrangement joins TRBV6-1 to TRBJ2-5; perhaps TRBD1 as D (6 bases). The V and J ends lost 6 bases and 4 bases respectively, with 18 bases between them. The CDR3 length is 15 residues. Germline V gives CDR1 MNHNS, CDR2 SASEGT.

This clonotype was observed a few times. This chain connects TRBV4-3 to TRBJ2-1; 7 positions agree with TRBD2. CDR3 length: 16 amino acids. CDR1 is LGHNA and CDR2 is YSLEER in the germline V gene. V dropped 3 bases and J dropped 2; count of bases not matched to a gene: 7. For the CDR3, the DNA is TGCGCCAGCAGCCAGGAGGGCGGGAGTGCCTACAATGAGCAGTTCTTC. It codes for CASSQEGGSAYNEQFF.

This clonotype was counted only a few times. The V gene is TRBV20-1, the J gene TRBJ2-7, with TRBD2 identical over 8 bases. Germline V lookup: CDR1 DFQATT, CDR2 SNEGSKA (reference sequence). The CDR3 contains 15 residues. The J segment lost 3 bases and the V segment lost 8 bases, leaving 15 bases of the junction unmatched. CDR3 sequence (DNA): TGCAGTAAGACAGTTCTAGCGGGTGCTGGCTACGAGCAGTACTTC. Protein product: CSKTVLAGAGYEQYF.

The chain employs TRBV12-3 or TRBV12-4 and TRBJ1-5; TRBD1 agrees at 9 bases. V lost 6 bases to trimming and J lost 7 bases; unmatched junction nucleotides: 4. The CDR3 is made up of 13 amino acids. The CDR3 region is CASRGTGNQPQHF. The DNA of the CDR3 is TGTGCCAGCAGGGGGACAGGGAACCAGCCCCAGCATTTT.

This clonotype has more than one count but fewer than ten. V is TRBV7-3 and J is TRBJ2-2; D is ambiguous. The CDR3 is 14 residues long. Germline CDR1 SGHTA, CDR2 FQGTGA. V gave up 4 bases and J gave up 4 bases, with 10 bases separating them. CDR3 DNA: TGTGCCAGCAGCTGGGCACACTCCACCGGGGAGCTGTTTTTT. Protein product: CASSWAHSTGELFF.

Only a few counts were recorded for this clonotype. The rearrangement links TRBV7-9 to TRBJ2-5; 8 nucleotides line up with TRBD2. The germline gives CDR1 SEHNR, CDR2 FQNEAQ (reference sequence). Trimming removed 5 bases from V and 14 bases from J; junction bases left unmatched: 10. The CDR3 contains 12 residues. The CDR3 spells CASSPNGGDLYF. DNA of the CDR3: TGTGCCAGCAGCCCCAACGGGGGGGACTTATACTTC.

The rearrangement uses TRBV4-3 and TRBJ1-1; no firm D call. Germline V gene data show CDR1 as LGHNA and CDR2 as YSLEER. There are 13 residues in the CDR3. The V end was cut by 3 bases, the J end by 2 bases, with 7 bases between. CDR3 loop: CASSHVGNTEAFF. The DNA of the CDR3 is TGCGCCAGCAGCCATGTAGGAAACACTGAAGCTTTCTTT.

The V and J genes are TRBV6-5 and TRBJ2-1; the D gene is possibly TRBD2 (6 bases). Per germline, CDR1 MNHEY and CDR2 SVGAGI. V shed 0 bases and J shed 8 bases, with 20 bases lying between them. This CDR3 is 17 amino acids long. Here the CDR3 DNA reads TGTGCCAGCAGTTACTCGATTGGGTTGCGGGAAGTAGATGAGCAGTTCTTC. Translated, it gives CASSYSIGLREVDEQFF.

The chain couples TRBV6-5 to TRBJ1-1; D remains ambiguous. V was clipped by 1 base and J by 1 base, with 4 bases between them. This CDR3 is 13 amino acids long. Germline values: CDR1 MNHEY, CDR2 SVGAGI. CDR3 in amino acids: CASSYYANTEAFF. The CDR3, as DNA: TGTGCCAGCAGTTACTATGCGAACACTGAAGCTTTCTTT.

V gene TRBV6-5 combines with J gene TRBJ2-3, with a weak D call TRBD2 (6 bases). The length of the CDR3 is 19 residues. Looked up from germline, CDR1 is MNHEY and CDR2 is SVGAGI. V lost 0 bases to trimming and J lost 4 bases, with 23 bases between them. The CDR3 is CASSYSRVSRGIEADTQYF. Written as DNA, the CDR3 is TGTGCCAGCAGTTACTCTCGAGTATCACGGGGGATAGAGGCAGATACGCAGTATTTT.

This rearrangement joins TRBV20-1 to TRBJ2-1; D is unresolved. This CDR3 region has 11 residues. The germline CDR1 and CDR2 sequences are DFQATT and SNEGSKA (reference sequence). The V end lost 3 bases, the J end lost 5 bases, and 5 bases lay between the germline ends. The CDR3 here is CSASLDNEQFF. The CDR3 DNA reads TGCAGTGCTAGTCTCGACAATGAGCAGTTCTTC.

The chain carries TRBV6-4 and TRBJ2-7; a possible D gene is TRBD2 (6 bases). Germline V gives CDR1 MRHNA, CDR2 SNTAGT. V lost 4 bases to trimming and J lost 6 bases, with 7 bases between them. This CDR3 is 11 amino acids long. In DNA, the CDR3 is TGTGCCAGCAGTGCGGGGGTCGAGCAGTACTTC. This sequence encodes CASSAGVEQYF.

This chain connects TRBV6-2 or TRBV6-3 to TRBJ1-2; 7 nucleotides match TRBD1. Germline loops: CDR1 MNHEY, CDR2 SVGEGT. Trimming removed 8 bases from V and 2 bases from J; junction bases left unmatched: 5. There are 13 residues in the CDR3. The CDR3 sequence: CASESQGNYGYTF. As DNA, the CDR3 is TGTGCCAGCGAGTCACAGGGGAACTATGGCTACACCTTC.

Only a few counts were recorded for this clonotype. In DNA form, the CDR3 reads TGCGCCAGCAGCTTCCCACTAGCGGGAGGTTCCGCCTCCTACAATGAGCAGTTCTTC. Amino acids: CASSFPLAGGSASYNEQFF. This chain connects TRBV5-1 to TRBJ2-1; 12 nucleotides match TRBD2. The CDR3 is 19 residues long. Per germline, CDR1 SGHRS and CDR2 YFSETQ. The ends lost 2 bases at V and 0 bases at J; junction bases unmatched: 9.

The V gene is TRBV20-1, the J gene TRBJ2-7; TRBD2 aligns across 7 bases. With 6 bases clipped from V and 4 bases from J, the junction kept 15 bases outside the gene matches. This CDR3 comprises 15 residues. Germline V gene data show CDR1 as DFQATT and CDR2 as SNEGSKA (reference sequence). The CDR3 region has the DNA TGCAGTGCCATTTTTGGGCGGGAGTTCCCATACGAGCAGTACTTC. It yields the protein CSAIFGREFPYEQYF.

This clonotype showed up just a few times. The chain carries TRBV29-1 and TRBJ2-3; D not certain. The CDR3 totals 11 residues. V dropped 6 bases and J dropped 6 bases, with 10 bases sitting between them. Germline CDR1 is SQVTM and CDR2 is ANQGSEA. CDR3 coding DNA: TGCAGCGTCCCGAGTGGGGATACGCAGTATTTT. Its translation is CSVPSGDTQYF.

This sequence joins TRBV28 and TRBJ1-5; 9 nucleotides align to TRBD1. CDR3 length equals 14 residues. Germline trimming cut 5 bases from V and 6 bases from J; bases unmatched to any gene: 5. Germline CDR1 MDHEN, CDR2 SYDVKM. This CDR3 reads CASSTGTGIQPQHF. CDR3 DNA sequence: TGTGCCAGCAGTACCGGGACAGGGATTCAGCCCCAGCATTTT.